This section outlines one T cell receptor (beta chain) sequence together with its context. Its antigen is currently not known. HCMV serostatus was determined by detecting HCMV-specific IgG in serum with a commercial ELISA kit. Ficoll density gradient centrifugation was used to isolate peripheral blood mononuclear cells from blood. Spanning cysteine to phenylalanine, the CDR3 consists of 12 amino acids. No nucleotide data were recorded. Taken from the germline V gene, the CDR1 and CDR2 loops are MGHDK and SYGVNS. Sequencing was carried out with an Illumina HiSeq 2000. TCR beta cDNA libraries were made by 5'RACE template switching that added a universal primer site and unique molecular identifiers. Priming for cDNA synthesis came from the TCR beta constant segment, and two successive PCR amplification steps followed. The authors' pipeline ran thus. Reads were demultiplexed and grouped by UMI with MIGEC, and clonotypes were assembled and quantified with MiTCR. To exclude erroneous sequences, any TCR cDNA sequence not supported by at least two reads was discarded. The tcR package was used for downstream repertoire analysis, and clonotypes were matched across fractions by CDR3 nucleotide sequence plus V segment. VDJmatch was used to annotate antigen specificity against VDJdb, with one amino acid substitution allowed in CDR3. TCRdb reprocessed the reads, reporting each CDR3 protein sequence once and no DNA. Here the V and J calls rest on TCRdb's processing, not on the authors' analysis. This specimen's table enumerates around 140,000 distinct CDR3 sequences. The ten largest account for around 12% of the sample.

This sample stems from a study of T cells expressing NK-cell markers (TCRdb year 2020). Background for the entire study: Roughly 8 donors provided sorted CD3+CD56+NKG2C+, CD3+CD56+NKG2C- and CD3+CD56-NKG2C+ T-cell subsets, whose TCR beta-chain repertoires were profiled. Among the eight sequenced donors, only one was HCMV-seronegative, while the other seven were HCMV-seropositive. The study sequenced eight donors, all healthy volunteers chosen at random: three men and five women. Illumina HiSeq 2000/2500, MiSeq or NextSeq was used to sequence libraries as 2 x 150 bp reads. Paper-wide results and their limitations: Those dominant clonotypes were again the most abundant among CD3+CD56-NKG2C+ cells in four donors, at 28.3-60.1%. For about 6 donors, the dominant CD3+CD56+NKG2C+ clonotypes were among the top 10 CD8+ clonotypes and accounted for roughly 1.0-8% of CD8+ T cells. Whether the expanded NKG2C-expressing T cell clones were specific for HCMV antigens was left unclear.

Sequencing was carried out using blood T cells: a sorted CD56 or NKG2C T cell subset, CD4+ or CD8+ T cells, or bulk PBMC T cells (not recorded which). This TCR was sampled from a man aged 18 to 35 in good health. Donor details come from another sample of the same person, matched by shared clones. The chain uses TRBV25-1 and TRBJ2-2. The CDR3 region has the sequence CASSQIPGELFF.